What follows describes a single T cell receptor beta chain. This entry belongs to a study of blood T cells in healthy people across ages. A second PCR, run for about 7 to 11 cycles, used a sample-barcoded 5' primer plus a J-beta primer mix. TCRdb reprocessed the 5' RACE reads with MiXCR, giving one entry per CDR3 protein. The data show 650,000 to 800,000 distinct CDR3 sequences, around 43% seen once. This CDR3 has 12 residues. The V and J ends lost 4 bases and 4 bases respectively, with 10 bases between them. Germline CDR1 reads DFQATT; CDR2 reads SNEGSKA (reference sequence). The clonotype was recovered from a man in his 60s in good health. The sample comprised blood. The chain uses TRBV20-1 and TRBJ1-1; D remains ambiguous. The CDR3 sequence: CSAIDLTTEAFF. The CDR3, as DNA: TGCAGTGCTATAGACCTCACCACTGAAGCTTTCTTT.